This T cell receptor beta chain is from a study of control samples from healthy donors and cancer patients. Per the germline V gene, CDR1 is SGHVS and CDR2 is FQNEAQ. This CDR3 is built from 13 residues. The germline V and J ends were trimmed by 7 bases and 0 bases, with 10 bases remaining between them. Data came from immunoSEQ multiplex PCR; TCRdb stores just in-frame clones and leaves some out. The profile covers approximately 52,000 clones, with about 90% appearing a single time and over 13% taken by the ten largest. The sequence derives from a man aged 55-75 years with head and neck cancer. Sequencing was done on a sample of PBMCs. This sequence joins TRBV7-8 and TRBJ2-7; D is ambiguous. The CDR3 spells CASTPGRSYEQYF. CDR3 DNA sequence: TGTGCCAGCACCCCAGGCCGCTCCTACGAGCAGTACTTC.